The source of this T cell receptor beta chain is a study of immune evolution from preneoplasia to lung adenocarcinoma. H&E slides confirmed each diagnosis, reviewed by two pathologists independently. This clone has just a few counts. The target antigen is unknown. Germline CDR1 is LGHNA and CDR2 is YSLEER. The CDR3 consists of 16 residues. V lost 4 bases, J lost 4 bases, and 5 bases stayed unmatched. Study outcomes and limitations: Later-stage lesions seemingly showed higher T cell density and diversity than normal lung.

Using immunoSEQ multiplex PCR, the repertoire was profiled, and TCRdb retains in-frame clones only, with some absent. Here the sample spans fewer than 4,500 clones, about 90% being singletons. This chain links TRBV4-3 with TRBJ2-6; 9 nucleotides match TRBD1. The material sequenced was FFPE minimally invasive lung adenocarcinoma tissue. The clonotype was recovered from a donor older than 65 with lung adenocarcinoma. The CDR3 here is CASSLHRGPGANVLTF. CDR3 bases: TGCGCCAGCAGCCTTCACAGGGGGCCCGGGGCCAACGTCCTGACTTTC.